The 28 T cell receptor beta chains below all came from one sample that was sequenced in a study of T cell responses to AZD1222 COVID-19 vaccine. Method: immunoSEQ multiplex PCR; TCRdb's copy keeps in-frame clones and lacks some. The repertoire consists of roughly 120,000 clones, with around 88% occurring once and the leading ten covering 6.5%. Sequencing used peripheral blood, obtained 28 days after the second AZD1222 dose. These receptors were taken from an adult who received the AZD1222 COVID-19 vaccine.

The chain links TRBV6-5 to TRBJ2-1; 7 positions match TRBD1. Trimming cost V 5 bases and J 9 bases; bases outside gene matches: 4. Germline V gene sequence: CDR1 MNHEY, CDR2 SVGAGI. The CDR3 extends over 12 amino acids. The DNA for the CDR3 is TGTGCCAGCAGTACAGGGGTGGGTGAGCAGTTCTTC. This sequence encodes CASSTGVGEQFF.

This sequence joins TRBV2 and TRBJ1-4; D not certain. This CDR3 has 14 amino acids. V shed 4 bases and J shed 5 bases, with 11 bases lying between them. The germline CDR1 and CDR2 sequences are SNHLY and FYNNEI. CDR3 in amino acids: CASSGGPANEKLFF. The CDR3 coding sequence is TGTGCCAGCAGTGGAGGACCAGCGAATGAAAAACTGTTTTTT.

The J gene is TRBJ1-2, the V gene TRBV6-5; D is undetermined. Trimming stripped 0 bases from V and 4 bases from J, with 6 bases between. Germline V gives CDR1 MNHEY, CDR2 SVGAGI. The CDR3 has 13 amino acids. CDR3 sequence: CASSYSISYGYTF. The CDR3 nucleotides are TGTGCCAGCAGTTACTCGATTTCCTATGGCTACACCTTC.

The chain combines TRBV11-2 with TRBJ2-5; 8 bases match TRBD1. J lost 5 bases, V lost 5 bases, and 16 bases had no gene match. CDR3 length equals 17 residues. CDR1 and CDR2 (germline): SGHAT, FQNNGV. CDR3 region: CASSGTGLTGVVETQYF. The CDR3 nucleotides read TGTGCCAGCAGCGGGACAGGACTGACTGGGGTGGTTGAGACCCAGTACTTC.

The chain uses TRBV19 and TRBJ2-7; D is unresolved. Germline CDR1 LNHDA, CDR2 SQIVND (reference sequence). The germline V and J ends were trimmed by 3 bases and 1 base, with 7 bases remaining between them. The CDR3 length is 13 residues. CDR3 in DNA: TGTGCCAGTAGTATTTCGCTGTCCTACGAGCAGTACTTC. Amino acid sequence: CASSISLSYEQYF.

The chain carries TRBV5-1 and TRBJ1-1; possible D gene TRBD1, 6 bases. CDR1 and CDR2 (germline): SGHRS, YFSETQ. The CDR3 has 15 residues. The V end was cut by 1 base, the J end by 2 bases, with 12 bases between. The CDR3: CASSLISGANTEAFF. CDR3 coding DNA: TGCGCCAGCAGCTTGATTTCAGGGGCCAACACTGAAGCTTTCTTT.

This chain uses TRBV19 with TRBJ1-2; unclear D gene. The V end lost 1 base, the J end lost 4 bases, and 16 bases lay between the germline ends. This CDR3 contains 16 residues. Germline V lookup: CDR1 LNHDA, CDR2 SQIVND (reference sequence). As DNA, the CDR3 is TGTGCCAGTAGTATAGTTGGCGGCAGTGACCTCTATGGCTACACCTTC. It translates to CASSIVGGSDLYGYTF.

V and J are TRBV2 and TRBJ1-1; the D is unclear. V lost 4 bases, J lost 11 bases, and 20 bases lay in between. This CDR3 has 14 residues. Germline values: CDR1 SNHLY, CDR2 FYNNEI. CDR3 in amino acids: CASSVLETTGGAFF. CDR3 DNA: TGTGCCAGCAGTGTATTAGAAACCACCGGTGGGGCTTTCTTT.

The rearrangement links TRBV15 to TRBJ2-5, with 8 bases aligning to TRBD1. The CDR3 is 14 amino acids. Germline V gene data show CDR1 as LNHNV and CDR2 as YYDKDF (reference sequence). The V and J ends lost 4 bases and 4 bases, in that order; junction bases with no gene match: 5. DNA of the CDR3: TGTGCCACCAGCACGCGGACAGGGCGAGAGACCCAGTACTTC. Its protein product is CATSTRTGRETQYF.

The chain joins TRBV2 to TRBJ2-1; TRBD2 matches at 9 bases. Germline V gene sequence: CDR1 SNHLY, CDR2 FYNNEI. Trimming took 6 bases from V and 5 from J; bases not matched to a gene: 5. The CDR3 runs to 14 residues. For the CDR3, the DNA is TGTGCCAGCAGGAGACTAGCGGCTGACAATGAGCAGTTCTTC. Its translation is CASRRLAADNEQFF. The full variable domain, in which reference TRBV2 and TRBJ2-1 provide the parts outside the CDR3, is EPEVTQTPSHQVTQMGQEVILRCVPISNHLYFYWYRQILGQKVEFLVSFYNNEISEKSEIFDDQFSVERPDGSNFTLKIRSTKLEDSAMYFCASRRLAADNEQFFGPGTRLTVL.

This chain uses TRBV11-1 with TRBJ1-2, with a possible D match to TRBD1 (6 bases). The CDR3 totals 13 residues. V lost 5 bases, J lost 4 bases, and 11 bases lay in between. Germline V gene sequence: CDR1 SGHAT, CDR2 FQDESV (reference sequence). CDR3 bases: TGTGCCAGCAGCCTCGGACAGCCCTATGGCTACACCTTC. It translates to CASSLGQPYGYTF. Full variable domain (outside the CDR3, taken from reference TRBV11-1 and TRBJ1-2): EAEVAQSPRYKITEKSQAVAFWCDPISGHATLYWYRQILGQGPELLVQFQDESVVDDSQLPKDRFSAERLKGVDSTLKIQPAELGDSAMYLCASSLGQPYGYTFGSGTRLTVV.

CDR3 region: CASSEYEGRYTEAFF. CDR3 bases: TGCGCCAGCAGTGAGTATGAGGGAAGGTACACTGAAGCTTTCTTT. The chain is built from TRBV10-1 and TRBJ1-1, with unresolved D. Germline CDR1 and CDR2: WNHNN and SYGVQD (reference sequence). CDR3 length equals 15 residues. Trimming took 1 base from V and 3 from J, leaving 12 bases between them.

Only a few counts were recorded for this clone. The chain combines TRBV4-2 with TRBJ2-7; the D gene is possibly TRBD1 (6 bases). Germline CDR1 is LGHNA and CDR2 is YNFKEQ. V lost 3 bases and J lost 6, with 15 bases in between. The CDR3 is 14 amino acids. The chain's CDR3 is CASSQVQGTGEQYF. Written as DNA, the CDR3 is TGTGCCAGCAGCCAGGTACAGGGAACGGGCGAGCAGTACTTC.

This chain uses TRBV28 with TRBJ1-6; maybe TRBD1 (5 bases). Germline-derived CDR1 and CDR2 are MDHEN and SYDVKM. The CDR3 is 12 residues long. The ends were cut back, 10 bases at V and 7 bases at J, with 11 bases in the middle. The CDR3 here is CAMGRPNSPLHF. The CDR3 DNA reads TGTGCCATGGGACGACCGAATTCACCCCTCCACTTT.

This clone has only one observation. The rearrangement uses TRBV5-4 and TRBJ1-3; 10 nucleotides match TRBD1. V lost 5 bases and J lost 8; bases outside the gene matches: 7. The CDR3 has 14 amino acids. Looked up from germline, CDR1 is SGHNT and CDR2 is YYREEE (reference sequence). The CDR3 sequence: CASSRQGAVDTIYF. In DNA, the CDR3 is TGTGCCAGCAGTCGACAGGGGGCCGTTGACACCATATATTTT.

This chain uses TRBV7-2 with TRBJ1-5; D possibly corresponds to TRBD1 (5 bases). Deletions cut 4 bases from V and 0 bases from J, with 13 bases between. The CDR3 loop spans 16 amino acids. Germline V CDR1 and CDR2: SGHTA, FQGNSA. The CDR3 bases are TGTGCCAGCAGCTCCAACGGGGCCTATAGCAATCAGCCCCAGCATTTT. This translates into CASSSNGAYSNQPQHF.

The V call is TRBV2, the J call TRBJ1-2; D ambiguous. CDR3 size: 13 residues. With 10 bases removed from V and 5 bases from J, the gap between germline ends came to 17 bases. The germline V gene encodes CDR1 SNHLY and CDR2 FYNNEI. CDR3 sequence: CATSGLGSYGYTF. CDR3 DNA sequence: TGTGCCACCTCGGGTCTGGGCTCTTATGGCTACACCTTC.

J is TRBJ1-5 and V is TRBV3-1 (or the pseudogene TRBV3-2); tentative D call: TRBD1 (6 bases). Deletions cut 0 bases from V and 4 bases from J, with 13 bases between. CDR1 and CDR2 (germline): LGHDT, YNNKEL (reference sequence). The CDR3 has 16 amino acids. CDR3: CASSQEGDRRNQPQHF. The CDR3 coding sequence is TGTGCCAGCAGCCAAGAGGGAGACAGGAGAAATCAGCCCCAGCATTTT.

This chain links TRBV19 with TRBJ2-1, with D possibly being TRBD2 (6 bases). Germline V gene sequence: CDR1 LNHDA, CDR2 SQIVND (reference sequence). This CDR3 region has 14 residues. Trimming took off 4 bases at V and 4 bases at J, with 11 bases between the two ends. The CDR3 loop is CASSKGGAYNEQFF. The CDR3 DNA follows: TGTGCCAGTAGTAAGGGAGGTGCGTACAATGAGCAGTTCTTC.

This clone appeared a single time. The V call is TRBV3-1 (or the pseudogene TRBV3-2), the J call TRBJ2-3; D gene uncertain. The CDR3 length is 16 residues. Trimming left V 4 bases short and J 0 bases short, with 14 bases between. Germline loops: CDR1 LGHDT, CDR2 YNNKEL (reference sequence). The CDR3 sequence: CASSRGRRTSTDTQYF. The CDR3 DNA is TGTGCCAGCAGCCGTGGTCGACGAACAAGCACAGATACGCAGTATTTT.

CDR3 DNA: TGTGCCAGCCTCCGGGCCCCGGACGCCTACGAGCAGTACTTC. Protein sequence: CASLRAPDAYEQYF. The gene calls are TRBV7-8 and TRBJ2-7; D is undetermined. The CDR3 is 14 residues long. Trimming shortened V by 8 bases and J by 2 bases, and 16 bases separated the two germline ends. CDR1 and CDR2 from the germline V gene are SGHVS and FQNEAQ.

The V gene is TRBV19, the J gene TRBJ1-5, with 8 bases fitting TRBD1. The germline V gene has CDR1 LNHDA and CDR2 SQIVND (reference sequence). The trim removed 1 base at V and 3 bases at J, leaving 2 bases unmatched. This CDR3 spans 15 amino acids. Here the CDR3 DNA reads TGTGCCAGTAGTATAGCCAGGGGGCTCAATCAGCCCCAGCATTTT. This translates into CASSIARGLNQPQHF.

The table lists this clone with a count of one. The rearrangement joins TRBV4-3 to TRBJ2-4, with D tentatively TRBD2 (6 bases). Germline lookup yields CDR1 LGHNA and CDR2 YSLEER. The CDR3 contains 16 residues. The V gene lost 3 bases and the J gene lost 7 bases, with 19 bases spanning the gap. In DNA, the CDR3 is TGCGCCAGCAGCCAGGCGGCGGGACCCACCTCGAACATTCAGTACTTC. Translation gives CASSQAAGPTSNIQYF.

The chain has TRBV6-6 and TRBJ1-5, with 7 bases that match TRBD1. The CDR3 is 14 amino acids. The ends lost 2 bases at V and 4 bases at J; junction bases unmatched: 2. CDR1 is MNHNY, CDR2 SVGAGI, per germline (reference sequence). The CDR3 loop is CASSYAQGNQPQHF. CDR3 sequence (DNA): TGTGCCAGCAGTTACGCACAGGGGAATCAGCCCCAGCATTTT.

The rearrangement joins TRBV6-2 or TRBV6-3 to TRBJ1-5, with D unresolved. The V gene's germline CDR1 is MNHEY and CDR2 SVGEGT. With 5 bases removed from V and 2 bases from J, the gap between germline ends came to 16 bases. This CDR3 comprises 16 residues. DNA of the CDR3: TGTGCCAGCAGTCACGGGAGAGGTCGGGGCAATCAGCCCCAGCATTTT. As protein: CASSHGRGRGNQPQHF.

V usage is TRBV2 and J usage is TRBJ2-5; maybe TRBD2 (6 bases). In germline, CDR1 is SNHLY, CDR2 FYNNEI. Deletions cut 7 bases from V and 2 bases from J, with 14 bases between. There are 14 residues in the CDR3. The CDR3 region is CASKEGNIQETQYF. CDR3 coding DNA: TGTGCCAGCAAGGAGGGCAATATACAAGAGACCCAGTACTTC.

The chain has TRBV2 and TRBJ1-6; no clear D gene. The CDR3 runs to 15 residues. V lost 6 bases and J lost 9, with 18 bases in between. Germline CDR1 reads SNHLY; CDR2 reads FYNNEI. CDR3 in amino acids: CASSPPGDWASPLHF. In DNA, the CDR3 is TGTGCCAGCAGCCCCCCCGGGGATTGGGCTTCACCCCTCCACTTT.

CDR3 region: CSVIRDGSNTQYF. CDR3 in DNA: TGCAGCGTTATCCGGGACGGATCAAATACGCAGTATTTT. The rearrangement links TRBV29-1 to TRBJ2-3; D possibly matches TRBD1 or TRBD2 (5 bases each). Trimming removed 5 bases at V and 7 bases at J, with 16 bases between. CDR3 size: 13 residues. Germline V gives CDR1 SQVTM, CDR2 ANQGSEA.